Presented here are 21 T cell receptor beta chains from one specimen sequenced in a study of T-cell memory formation after mild COVID-19. Each CDR3 protein is one row after TCRdb ran MiXCR on the 5' RACE reads. The sample yields about 290,000 distinct CDR3 sequences, more than 15% seen once. Sequencing was carried out using PBMCs or a T cell subset sorted from them (not recorded which). The receptors here all came from a man aged 18-30 years who had mild COVID-19 (a few samples of this study predate the infection). Cell type and time point are not known.

This clonotype has more than one count but fewer than ten. V and J are TRBV6-2 or TRBV6-3 and TRBJ2-5; 8 bases fit TRBD2. This CDR3 has 15 amino acids. Germline assignment: CDR1 MNHEY and CDR2 SVGEGT. Germline trimming cut 2 bases from V and 5 bases from J; bases unmatched to any gene: 7. The CDR3 loop reads CASSYPSAGGETQYF. CDR3 DNA sequence: TGTGCCAGCAGTTACCCTTCGGCGGGGGGCGAGACCCAGTACTTC.

This clonotype was recorded a few times. V and J are TRBV18 and TRBJ1-2; D gene uncertain. Looked up from germline, CDR1 is KGHSH and CDR2 is LQKENI. The V end was cut by 3 bases, the J end by 3 bases, with 8 bases between. There are 13 residues in the CDR3. The CDR3 spells CASSPDPDYGYTF. CDR3 coding DNA: TGTGCCAGCTCACCTGACCCCGACTATGGCTACACCTTC.

This clonotype has more than one count but fewer than ten. This chain joins TRBV5-1 and TRBJ2-3; TRBD2 matches 8 bases. The CDR3 is made up of 16 amino acids. The germline V gene encodes CDR1 SGHRS and CDR2 YFSETQ. V was pared by 0 bases and J by 0 bases, with 3 bases of the junction left unmatched. CDR3 amino acids: CASSLGSSGSTDTQYF. In DNA form, the CDR3 reads TGCGCCAGCAGCTTGGGTTCTAGCGGGAGCACAGATACGCAGTATTTT. Drawing the rest from reference TRBV5-1 and TRBJ2-3, the complete variable domain is KAGVTQTPRYLIKTRGQQVTLSCSPISGHRSVSWYQQTPGQGLQFLFEYFSETQRNKGNFPGRFSGRQFSNSRSEMNVSTLELGDSALYLCASSLGSSGSTDTQYFGPGTRLTVL.

This clonotype was detected a few times. The chain employs TRBV5-1 and TRBJ2-5; 7 bases are shared with TRBD1. CDR1 is SGHRS, CDR2 YFSETQ, per germline. With V trimmed by 3 bases and J by 1 base, 6 bases remained unmatched. This CDR3 spans 15 amino acids. For the CDR3, the DNA is TGCGCCAGCAGCTGGGGGACAGATATCCAAGAGACCCAGTACTTC. Its protein is CASSWGTDIQETQYF.

The rearrangement uses TRBV6-1 and TRBJ1-4; D is perhaps TRBD1 (6 bases). CDR1 and CDR2 (germline): MNHNS, SASEGT. This CDR3 contains 14 residues. With 2 bases removed from V and 5 bases from J, the gap between germline ends came to 9 bases. The CDR3 DNA reads TGTGCCAGCAGTGAAAGGACAGTGAATGAAAAACTGTTTTTT. It is translated as CASSERTVNEKLFF.

This clonotype came up a few times. The CDR3 protein is CSARSRTSIAGELFF. Here the CDR3 DNA reads TGCAGTGCTAGATCGCGGACTAGCATCGCCGGGGAGCTGTTTTTT. This chain links TRBV20-1 with TRBJ2-2; 8 nucleotides match TRBD2. The V and J ends lost 2 bases and 6 bases, in that order; junction bases with no gene match: 8. The CDR3 sequence is 15 residues long. From germline, CDR1 is DFQATT and CDR2 SNEGSKA (reference sequence).

This clonotype showed up just a few times. The J gene is TRBJ2-3, the V gene TRBV18; 7 positions agree with TRBD2. This CDR3 comprises 15 residues. The V segment lost 3 bases and the J segment 3 bases; nucleotides outside the gene matches: 6. CDR1 is KGHSH, CDR2 LQKENI, per germline. CDR3 loop: CASSPSIGGTDTQYF. The CDR3 nucleotides read TGTGCCAGCTCACCTAGTATCGGGGGGACAGATACGCAGTATTTT.

This clonotype came up a few times. The V gene is TRBV21-1, the J gene TRBJ2-7; the D segment call TRBD1 is taken from the table without a DNA check. TRBV21-1 is a documented pseudogene. The CDR3 runs to 12 residues. In nucleotides, the CDR3 is TGTGCCAGCAGCAAGGGACGGTACGAGCAGTACGTC. Translating gives CASSKGRYEQYV.

The chain has TRBV5-1 and TRBJ2-3, with D maybe TRBD2 (5 bases). The CDR3 runs 16 residues. The V end was cut by 1 base, the J end by 7 bases, with 19 bases between. The germline CDR1 and CDR2 sequences are SGHRS and YFSETQ. CDR3 residues: CASSLSGRPPGNTQYF. CDR3 in DNA: TGCGCCAGCAGCTTGTCTGGCAGGCCCCCGGGGAATACGCAGTATTTT.

V usage is TRBV7-2 and J usage is TRBJ1-5, with D possibly TRBD1 on 6 matching bases. V was pared by 0 bases and J by 3 bases, with 9 bases between. This CDR3 is 15 amino acids long. Germline V gene data show CDR1 as SGHTA and CDR2 as FQGNSA. The CDR3 DNA reads as TGTGCCAGCAGCTTAGCTTCAGGGGACAATCAGCCCCAGCATTTT. This codes for CASSLASGDNQPQHF.

This chain joins TRBV28 and TRBJ2-7; D gene uncertain. V shed 10 bases and J shed 6 bases, with 16 bases lying between them. Germline V gene sequence: CDR1 MDHEN, CDR2 SYDVKM. The CDR3 is 12 residues long. CDR3 loop: CATSRMAPEQYF. The CDR3 DNA follows: TGTGCCACCTCCAGGATGGCGCCCGAGCAGTACTTC.

As for this clonotype: It is unclear where the CDR3 begins or ends on the DNA, so no DNA is shown, and the CDR3 is as TCRdb lists it. The chain is built from TRBV7-3 and TRBJ2-2; the table assigns TRBD1, which was not confirmed against the DNA. The CDR3 spans 18 amino acids, including both terminal residues. Looked up from germline, CDR1 is SGHTA and CDR2 is FQGTGA. The CDR3 sequence: CASSFGPGEQPNTGELFF.

This clonotype was observed at least ten times. The chain links TRBV7-2 to TRBJ1-6; tentative D call: TRBD1 (5 bases). Germline CDR1 SGHTA, CDR2 FQGNSA. Trimming shortened V by 5 bases and J by 7 bases, and 15 bases separated the two germline ends. The CDR3 covers 15 residues. The DNA for the CDR3 is TGTGCCAGCAGCAGCGTTGGGTGGGACAATTCACCCCTCCACTTT. It codes for CASSSVGWDNSPLHF.

The chain links TRBV6-2 or TRBV6-3 to TRBJ2-3; D not certain. V was trimmed by 6 bases and J by 5 bases, leaving 9 bases between them. Looked up from germline, CDR1 is MNHEY and CDR2 is SVGEGT. The CDR3 is made up of 12 amino acids. This CDR3 reads CASSRRGDTQYF. The CDR3 nucleotides read TGTGCCAGCAGCCGGAGAGGAGATACGCAGTATTTT.

This clonotype has ten or more counts. V and J are TRBV7-9 and TRBJ2-3; D not certain. The germline CDR1 and CDR2 sequences are SEHNR and FQNEAQ (reference sequence). With 5 bases removed from V and 4 bases from J, the gap between germline ends came to 16 bases. The CDR3 spans 15 residues. The chain's CDR3 is CASSNLDSGPDTQYF. The CDR3 region has the DNA TGTGCCAGCAGCAACCTGGATAGTGGGCCAGATACGCAGTATTTT. The complete variable domain, with remaining parts taken from reference TRBV7-9 and TRBJ2-3, reads DTGVSQNPRHKITKRGQNVTFRCDPISEHNRLYWYRQTLGQGPEFLTYFQNEAQLEKSRLLSDRFSAERPKGSFSTLEIQRTEQGDSAMYLCASSNLDSGPDTQYFGPGTRLTVL.

This clonotype showed up just a few times. This chain links TRBV10-3 with TRBJ1-1; D remains ambiguous. There are 13 residues in the CDR3. With 4 bases removed from V and 5 bases from J, the gap between germline ends came to 11 bases. Germline V gene data show CDR1 as ENHRY and CDR2 as SYGVKD. The CDR3 reads CAISGTQETEAFF. In nucleotides, the CDR3 is TGTGCCATCAGTGGGACGCAGGAGACTGAAGCTTTCTTT.

The chain links TRBV6-6 to TRBJ2-3, with D tentatively TRBD1 (8 bases). V was trimmed by 7 bases and J by 3 bases, leaving 17 bases between them. Germline CDR1 reads MNHNY; CDR2 reads SVGAGI (reference sequence). The CDR3 consists of 15 residues. The chain's CDR3 is CASTDRGLRTDTQYF. For the CDR3, the DNA is TGTGCCAGCACAGACAGGGGACTAAGGACAGATACGCAGTATTTT.

This clonotype occurred a few times. The CDR3 bases are TGTGCCAGCAGCTTAAGTGTGTGGGACAGGGGGAACACAGATACGCAGTATTTT. Its protein product is CASSLSVWDRGNTDTQYF. V gene TRBV7-7 combines with J gene TRBJ2-3; 11 positions match TRBD1. This CDR3 comprises 18 residues. CDR1 is SSHAT, CDR2 FNYEAQ, per germline (reference sequence). Losses at the gene ends were 2 bases for V and 2 bases for J; bases not matched to a gene: 9. Complete variable domain (other parts from reference TRBV7-7 and TRBJ2-3): GAGVSQSPRYKVTKRGQDVTLRCDPISSHATLYWYQQALGQGPEFLTYFNYEAQPDKSGLPSDRFSAERPEGSISTLTIQRTEQRDSAMYRCASSLSVWDRGNTDTQYFGPGTRLTVL.

The rearrangement uses TRBV12-3 or TRBV12-4 and TRBJ2-5; 9 bases fit TRBD1. J lost 5 bases, V lost 5 bases, and 12 bases had no gene match. The CDR3 loop spans 16 amino acids. CDR3 protein: CASSPSPGDREETQYF. For the CDR3, the DNA is TGTGCCAGCAGTCCCAGCCCGGGGGACAGGGAGGAGACCCAGTACTTC.

The rearrangement uses TRBV7-2 and TRBJ2-3; D remains unclear. Germline CDR1 reads SGHTA; CDR2 reads FQGNSA. The CDR3 is made up of 12 amino acids. V gave up 3 bases and J gave up 4 bases, with 5 bases separating them. The CDR3 region is CASSFSSDTQYF. The CDR3 coding sequence is TGTGCCAGCAGCTTTTCCTCAGATACGCAGTATTTT.

This rearrangement joins TRBV7-9 to TRBJ1-2; D ambiguous. Germline V CDR1 and CDR2: SEHNR, FQNEAQ (reference sequence). This CDR3 is 14 amino acids long. Trimming removed 2 bases at V and 2 bases at J, with 9 bases between. In DNA, the CDR3 is TGTGCCAGCAGCTTATCCCTGGGGAACTATGGCTACACCTTC. Its protein is CASSLSLGNYGYTF.